The rows below give T cell receptor beta chains drawn from one sample of a study of shared clonotypes between healthy human individuals. Some clones are missing from TCRdb's copy, which holds only in-frame ones; the method was immunoSEQ multiplex PCR. The table has about 2 million clones, about 95% seen once; the top ten hold around 1.1%. What was sequenced was naive CD8+ T cells sorted from blood. These receptors all come from a man between 18 and 29 years old in good health. Each CDR3 is given with its conserved first and last residue. A D gene is named only where the DNA matches it firmly. Part of the rows lack a size; the others show once, few, many or a class for expanded clones.

cdr3_aa cdr3_nt j_call clone_size v_call d_call
CASSGTGQGTQYF TGTGCCAGCAGCGGGACTGGACAGGGGACCCAGTACTTC TRBJ2-5 NA TRBV7-3 TRBD1
CASSFRTFWEQYF TGTGCCAGCAGTTTCAGGACATTTTGGGAGCAGTACTTC TRBJ2-7 NA TRBV28 NA
CASSEVAVLPYEQYF TGTGCCAGCAGTGAAGTCGCAGTCCTCCCCTACGAGCAGTACTTC TRBJ2-7 NA TRBV6-1 NA
CAGDSLRVGGYTF TGTGCCGGAGACAGTCTGAGGGTAGGTGGCTACACCTTC TRBJ1-2 NA TRBV30 NA
CASRLVRIETQYF TGTGCCAGCAGGCTAGTCAGGATAGAGACCCAGTACTTC TRBJ2-5 NA TRBV2 NA
CASSQNPSGTYNEQFF TGCGCCAGCAGCCAGAACCCTTCGGGCACGTACAATGAGCAGTTCTTC TRBJ2-1 NA TRBV4-1 NA
CASSLAILDSPLHF TGCGCCAGCAGCTTGGCAATTTTGGATTCACCCCTCCACTTT TRBJ1-6 NA TRBV5-1 NA
CASSLGGTSGYEQYF TGTGCCAGCAGCTTAGGGGGGACTAGCGGCTACGAGCAGTACTTC TRBJ2-7 NA TRBV7-2 TRBD2
CASSQVASNTEAFF TGCGCCAGCAGCCAAGTCGCTTCAAACACTGAAGCTTTCTTT TRBJ1-1 NA TRBV4-1 NA
CASSLLGGRDIQYF TGTGCCAGCAGTTTACTTGGGGGACGGGACATTCAGTACTTC TRBJ2-4 NA TRBV27 NA
CASSFSPSGSNYEQYF TGTGCCAGCAGCTTTTCCCCTAGCGGGAGCAACTACGAGCAGTACTTC TRBJ2-7 NA TRBV7-9 TRBD2
CASSQDRTGGTGELFF TGCGCCAGCAGCCAAGATAGGACAGGGGGGACCGGGGAGCTGTTTTTT TRBJ2-2 once TRBV4-3 TRBD1
CASSLIPGGIGQGYNEQFF TGCGCCAGCAGCTTGATTCCAGGGGGGATTGGACAGGGTTACAATGAGCAGTTCTTC TRBJ2-1 NA TRBV5-1 TRBD1
CSVEDLGGTTYEQYF TGCAGCGTTGAAGATCTGGGGGGGACTACCTACGAGCAGTACTTC TRBJ2-7 NA TRBV29-1 TRBD2
CASRKTGEIYNEQFF TGTGCCAGCAGAAAAACAGGGGAGATATACAATGAGCAGTTCTTC TRBJ2-1 NA TRBV6-5 TRBD1
CASSDRGETQYF TGTGCCAGCAGCGACAGGGGGGAGACCCAGTACTTC TRBJ2-5 NA TRBV27 TRBD1
CASSFQSEGYEQYF TGTGCCAGCAGCTTCCAAAGTGAGGGCTACGAGCAGTACTTC TRBJ2-7 NA TRBV13 NA
CASSQDEGQLYEQYF TGCGCCAGCAGCCAAGATGAAGGACAGCTCTACGAGCAGTACTTC TRBJ2-7 NA TRBV4-1 NA
CASLWGNEQFF TGTGCCAGCCTTTGGGGTAATGAGCAGTTCTTC TRBJ2-1 NA TRBV27 NA
CASSYTGSQYEQYF TGTGCCAGCAGTTATACGGGTTCCCAGTACGAGCAGTACTTC TRBJ2-7 once TRBV6-5 NA
CATLSIVGELFF TGTGCCACCCTTAGCATTGTTGGGGAGCTGTTTTTT TRBJ2-2 NA TRBV19 NA
CALLGEGHNEQFF TGTGCCCTCCTGGGGGAAGGCCACAATGAGCAGTTCTTC TRBJ2-1 NA TRBV30 NA
CASSHTRDDHEQYF TGTGCCAGTAGCCACACTAGGGACGACCACGAGCAGTACTTC TRBJ2-7 NA TRBV19 NA
CASSYPPASGGEGFGTDTQYF TGTGCCAGCAGTTACCCCCCGGCTAGCGGGGGGGAGGGTTTTGGCACAGATACGCAGTATTTT TRBJ2-3 NA TRBV28 TRBD2
CASSPFDRGSYEQYF TGTGCCAGCAGCCCCTTTGACAGGGGATCCTACGAGCAGTACTTC TRBJ2-7 NA TRBV5-8 TRBD1
CASSTTGNTGYNEQFF TGTGCCAGCAGCACCACCGGTAACACGGGGTACAATGAGCAGTTCTTC TRBJ2-1 NA TRBV7-2 NA
CASSQDGLAGGPRSYNEQFF TGCGCCAGCAGCCAAGATGGCCTAGCGGGAGGGCCTAGGTCCTACAATGAGCAGTTCTTC TRBJ2-1 NA TRBV4-3 TRBD2
CAWSVGSNYGYTF TGTGCCTGGAGTGTCGGCAGTAACTATGGCTACACCTTC TRBJ1-2 NA TRBV30 NA
CASSFLGGGRGDEQFF TGTGCCAGCAGCTTTTTAGGTGGCGGGAGGGGGGATGAGCAGTTCTTC TRBJ2-1 NA TRBV11-2 TRBD2
CASRRGGSPLHF TGTGCCAGCAGGAGGGGAGGTTCACCCCTCCACTTT TRBJ1-6 few TRBV27 NA
CASSVGGLATGEQYF TGTGCCAGCAGCGTAGGCGGTCTGGCAACGGGAGAGCAGTACTTC TRBJ2-7 NA TRBV9 NA
CASSWDRGSYGYTF TGCGCCAGCAGCTGGGACAGGGGAAGCTATGGCTACACCTTC TRBJ1-2 NA TRBV4-1 TRBD1
CASSEGSRARVTGELFF TGTGCCAGCAGTGAAGGATCCAGGGCGAGAGTCACCGGGGAGCTGTTTTTT TRBJ2-2 NA TRBV6-1 NA
CASSLGAGELFF TGTGCCAGTAGTCTCGGCGCCGGGGAGCTGTTTTTT TRBJ2-2 NA TRBV19 NA
CSVESANTGELFF TGCAGCGTTGAGTCAGCTAACACCGGGGAGCTGTTTTTT TRBJ2-2 NA TRBV29-1 NA
CASTTGGYEQYF TGTGCCAGCACTACAGGGGGCTACGAGCAGTACTTC TRBJ2-7 NA TRBV2 TRBD1
CSVEDLGLSKNIQYF TGCAGCGTTGAAGATCTAGGGCTGTCCAAAAACATTCAGTACTTC TRBJ2-4 NA TRBV29-1 NA
CASSFGPSETQYF TGTGCCAGCAGTTTTGGTCCCTCAGAGACCCAGTACTTC TRBJ2-5 NA TRBV27 NA
CASSQSGGTANTEAFF TGCGCCAGCAGCCAAAGTGGCGGGACAGCAAACACTGAAGCTTTCTTT TRBJ1-1 NA TRBV4-3 TRBD1
CASSFYGDEQYF TGCGCCAGCAGCTTTTACGGAGACGAGCAGTACTTC TRBJ2-7 once TRBV5-1 NA
CASSQGGDQGAMNTEAFF TGCGCCAGCAGCCAAGGGGGTGACCAGGGGGCTATGAACACTGAAGCTTTCTTT TRBJ1-1 NA TRBV4-1 TRBD1
CASSLVGTGDEQYF TGTGCCAGCAGCTTAGTAGGGACAGGGGACGAGCAGTACTTC TRBJ2-7 NA TRBV7-2 TRBD1
CASRRPGIQSPGELFF TGTGCCAGCAGACGTCCGGGGATCCAGTCACCCGGGGAGCTGTTTTTT TRBJ2-2 NA TRBV7-4 NA
CASSYSPGQGATEAFF TGTGCCAGCAGTTACAGTCCGGGACAGGGCGCGACTGAAGCTTTCTTT TRBJ1-1 once TRBV6-5 TRBD1
CASNERGWDDEQYF TGTGCCAGCAACGAGAGGGGATGGGACGACGAGCAGTACTTC TRBJ2-7 NA TRBV9 NA
CASSVGTVYEQYF TGTGCCAGCAGTGTTGGCACCGTCTACGAGCAGTACTTC TRBJ2-7 NA TRBV2 NA
CASRTLLAGVGWDEQFF TGTGCCAGCCGCACCCTACTAGCGGGAGTAGGTTGGGATGAGCAGTTCTTC TRBJ2-1 NA TRBV7-9 TRBD2
CASSFRTSEYYEQYF TGTGCCAGCAGCTTCCGGACTAGCGAGTACTACGAGCAGTACTTC TRBJ2-7 NA TRBV7-9 TRBD2
CASSGGTPQGFEQFF TGCGCCAGCAGCGGGGGGACTCCCCAAGGGTTTGAGCAGTTCTTC TRBJ2-1 NA TRBV4-3 NA
CSVVRNEQFF TGCAGCGTTGTTCGAAATGAGCAGTTCTTC TRBJ2-1 once TRBV29-1 NA
CASSLYGGATGELFF TGTGCCAGCAGTTTATACGGGGGGGCGACCGGGGAGCTGTTTTTT TRBJ2-2 NA TRBV27 TRBD2
CASSNTGDQPQHF TGTGCCAGCAGTAATACAGGGGATCAGCCCCAGCATTTT TRBJ1-5 once TRBV6-6 TRBD1
CASSVGIDYEQYF TGTGCCAGCAGCGTAGGTATCGACTACGAGCAGTACTTC TRBJ2-7 NA TRBV9 NA
CATSRARTPYEQYF TGTGCCACCAGCAGAGCCAGGACACCCTACGAGCAGTACTTC TRBJ2-7 NA TRBV15 NA
CASSEGQGPSPLHF TGTGCCAGCAGTGAGGGACAGGGACCGTCACCCCTCCACTTT TRBJ1-6 once TRBV2 TRBD1